A selection of T cell receptor beta chains follows, all from one sample in a study of cytomegalovirus exposure and HLA in healthy donors. TCRdb's copy holds only in-frame clones and misses some; the assay was immunoSEQ multiplex PCR. The table records about 180,000 clones, 70% to 85% of them present only once. Specimen: PBMCs. The source is a woman aged 40 to 49 in good health and CMV-seronegative. Both conserved end residues are part of each CDR3. A D gene is named only where the DNA matches it firmly. Some rows mark clone size as missing; the rest say once, few, many or name a class of expanded clone.

J	D	size	V	CDR3	DNA
TRBJ2-1	TRBD2	.	TRBV10-3	CAISLTSGIADEQFF	TGTGCCATCAGCTTGACTAGCGGGATCGCTGATGAGCAGTTCTTC
TRBJ2-5	.	many	TRBV5-5	CASSLLTAQETQYF	TGTGCCAGCAGCTTGTTGACAGCACAAGAGACCCAGTACTTC
TRBJ2-7	TRBD2	many	TRBV5-4	CASSGAGLAGGPYEQYF	TGTGCCAGCAGCGGCGCCGGACTAGCGGGAGGCCCCTACGAGCAGTACTTC
TRBJ2-7	.	.	TRBV4-3	CASSQVGGTSYEQYF	TGCGCCAGCAGCCAAGTCGGCGGGACTTCCTACGAGCAGTACTTC
TRBJ1-1	.	.	TRBV11-3	CASSLGRGNTEAFF	TGTGCCAGCAGCTTAGGGAGGGGAAACACTGAAGCTTTCTTT
TRBJ1-1	.	.	TRBV5-6	CASSLDWNTEAFF	TGTGCCAGCAGCTTAGACTGGAACACTGAAGCTTTCTTT
TRBJ1-1	TRBD1	.	TRBV19	CASSPTGWNTEAFF	TGTGCCAGTAGTCCGACAGGGTGGAACACTGAAGCTTTCTTT
TRBJ1-4	TRBD1	.	TRBV5-1	CASSLQGSNEKLFF	TGCGCCAGCAGCTTACAGGGGAGTAATGAAAAACTGTTTTTT
TRBJ2-2	TRBD2	.	TRBV5-4	CASSLVAGGLTGELFF	TGTGCCAGCAGCTTGGTAGCGGGAGGACTCACCGGGGAGCTGTTTTTT
TRBJ2-7	TRBD1	once	TRBV5-1	CASSPHPGQFSYEQYF	TGCGCCAGCAGCCCGCATCCGGGACAGTTCTCCTACGAGCAGTACTTC
TRBJ1-2	TRBD1	.	TRBV6-4	CASSRDRGGYTF	TGTGCCAGCAGCCGGGACAGGGGTGGCTACACCTTC
TRBJ1-5	.	.	TRBV25-1	CASKGGNQPQHF	TGTGCCAGCAAGGGAGGCAATCAGCCCCAGCATTTT
TRBJ2-3	.	.	TRBV19	CASSMTLGRDTQYF	TGTGCCAGTAGTATGACCCTGGGCAGGGATACGCAGTATTTT
TRBJ1-1	.	.	TRBV27	CASSLSNSMNTEAFF	TGTGCCAGCAGTTTATCGAACAGCATGAACACTGAAGCTTTCTTT
TRBJ2-1	TRBD2	.	TRBV19	CASSILAGGHNEQFF	TGTGCCAGTAGTATTCTAGCGGGGGGGCACAATGAGCAGTTCTTC
TRBJ2-1	.	.	TRBV5-1	CASSLVAGIVFF	TGCGCCAGCAGCTTGGTAGCAGGGATCGTGTTCTTC
TRBJ2-7	.	.	TRBV13	CASSLYDSLTYEQYF	TGTGCCAGCAGCTTATACGACAGCCTTACCTACGAGCAGTACTTC
TRBJ2-1	.	.	TRBV19	CASSIKRISYNEQFF	TGTGCCAGTAGTATAAAGAGGATTTCCTACAATGAGCAGTTCTTC
TRBJ2-5	.	.	TRBV29-1	CSVGGGAGETQYF	TGCAGCGTTGGAGGGGGCGCGGGGGAGACCCAGTACTTC
TRBJ1-1	.	.	TRBV5-1	CASSPTTGRSTEAFF	TGCGCCAGCAGCCCCACGACAGGTCGGTCTACTGAAGCTTTCTTT
TRBJ2-7	.	.	TRBV9	CASSVGGQGSSYEQYF	TGTGCCAGCAGCGTAGGTGGGCAGGGTAGCTCCTACGAGCAGTACTTC
TRBJ1-2	TRBD1	few	TRBV5-6	CASSKGQGGSYGYTF	TGTGCCAGCAGCAAAGGGCAGGGGGGCAGCTATGGCTACACCTTC
TRBJ1-2	.	.	TRBV7-8	CASSLEGELFGYTF	TGTGCCAGCAGCTTAGAGGGGGAACTATTTGGCTACACCTTC
TRBJ1-2	.	.	TRBV20-1	CSARGFYTF	TGCAGTGCTCGCGGGTTCTACACCTTC